This TCR beta chain was obtained from a study of blood T cell repertoires in COVID-19. Germline CDR1 reads LNHNV; CDR2 reads YYDKDF (reference sequence). The CDR3 extends over 13 amino acids. Trimming removed 1 base from V and 3 bases from J, with 7 bases in between. Repertoires were generated with immunoSEQ multiplex PCR, while TCRdb's copy carries only in-frame clones and drops some. The sample carries about 59,000 clones, around three quarters recorded once. Source material: peripheral blood. The TCR comes from a man aged 60 to 69 with acute or convalescent COVID-19. V gene TRBV15 combines with J gene TRBJ2-7; D gene unclear. CDR3 sequence (DNA): TGTGCCACCAGCAGAGGCCTAGTCTACGAGCAGTACTTC. This codes for CATSRGLVYEQYF.